This entry concerns a single T cell receptor beta chain. This CDR3 is built from 14 residues. The germline V gene has CDR1 SGHTS and CDR2 YDEGEE. Trimming took 5 bases from V and 7 from J, leaving 16 bases between them. This entry belongs to a study of blood T cell repertoires in COVID-19. At the level of the study: Spain, Italy and the United States supplied samples that represented acute and convalescent COVID-19. From T cells, B-cell-depleted T cells, or PBMCs came the material, which was cDNA or gDNA.

Profiled with immunoSEQ multiplex PCR; TCRdb holds only in-frame clones, not every one. The sample consists of roughly 200,000 clones, 70% to 90% of them appearing once. This clonotype originated in a woman in her forties who had recovered from COVID-19. The chain has TRBV5-8 and TRBJ2-1, with D possibly being TRBD2 (7 bases). Sequences were obtained from peripheral blood. The CDR3 loop is CASSVWGRGNEQFF. CDR3 DNA: TGTGCCAGCAGTGTATGGGGGAGGGGGAATGAGCAGTTCTTC.